A single T cell receptor (beta chain) is shown here with its context. The repertoire came from unfractionated whole blood and reflected all unsorted peripheral T cells. The data are from a study of HIV-infected patients and healthy controls. Reverse transcription used 450 to 650 ng RNA and constant-region primers for alpha and beta. Separate chain-specific third strand synthesis with multiplexing indices produced the alpha and beta libraries. TCRdb passed the 5' RACE reads through MiXCR, listing each CDR3 protein once. The data hold about 13,000 distinct CDR3 sequences, with roughly 9.6% observed a single time. Trimming removed 4 bases from V and 0 bases from J, with 13 bases in between. The CDR3 sequence is 15 residues long. Germline V gene data show CDR1 as SGHNT and CDR2 as YYREEE (reference sequence).

J is TRBJ1-1 and V is TRBV5-4; D is unresolved. The sequenced sample consisted of blood. The receptor was isolated from an adult in good health. CDR3 DNA sequence: TGTGCCAGCAGCGGCGGGTTAGCAATGAACACTGAAGCTTTCTTT. Its translation is CASSGGLAMNTEAFF. Filled out from reference TRBV5-4 and TRBJ1-1, the complete variable domain reads ETGVTQSPTHLIKTRGQQVTLRCSSQSGHNTVSWYQQALGQGPQFIFQYYREEENGRGNFPPRFSGLQFPNYSSELNVNALELDDSALYLCASSGGLAMNTEAFFGQGTRLTVV.